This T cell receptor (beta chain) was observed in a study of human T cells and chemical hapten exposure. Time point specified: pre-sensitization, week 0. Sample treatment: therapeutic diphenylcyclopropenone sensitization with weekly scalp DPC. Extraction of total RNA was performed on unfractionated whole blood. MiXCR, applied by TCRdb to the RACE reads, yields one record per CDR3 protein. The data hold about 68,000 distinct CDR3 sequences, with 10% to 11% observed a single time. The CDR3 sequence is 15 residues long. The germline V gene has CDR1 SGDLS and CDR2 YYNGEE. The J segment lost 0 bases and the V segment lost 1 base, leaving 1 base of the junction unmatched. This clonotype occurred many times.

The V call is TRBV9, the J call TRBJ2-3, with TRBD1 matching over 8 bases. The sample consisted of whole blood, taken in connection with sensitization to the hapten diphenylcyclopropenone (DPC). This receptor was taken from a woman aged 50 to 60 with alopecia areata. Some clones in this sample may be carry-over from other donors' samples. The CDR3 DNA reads TGTGCCAGCAGCGTACAGGGGGCAAGCACAGATACGCAGTATTTT. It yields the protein CASSVQGASTDTQYF.